The sequence of this TCR beta chain was determined in a study of T cell clones after liver transplantation. Overall study context: Immunosuppression withdrawal was tried within 2 years after liver transplantation in this trial. TCRbeta sequencing after a pre-transplant mixed lymphocyte reaction identified graft-donor-reactive clones, later tracked in post-transplant blood. Apart from three HCV-positive recipients, transplants were for non-autoimmune, non-viral reasons.

Sequenced by immunoSEQ multiplex PCR; TCRdb stores in-frame clones only, minus some. The table lists about 75,000 clones, roughly 84% of them singletons. Study-wide points: These preliminary findings come from unstandardized post-transplant sampling times.

This clone has only one observation. The antigen remains unidentified. The receptor was derived from a human patient who received a liver transplant. Some of these T cells may belong to the graft donor. The sequencing used CD4+ T cells from blood, collected 48 to 50 months after liver transplant.

The CDR3 region has the DNA TGTGCCAGCAGCTTGCGGGGGGCGCAAAGCAATCAGCCCCAGCATTTT. Encoded protein: CASSLRGAQSNQPQHF. This chain links TRBV27 with TRBJ1-5; perhaps TRBD1 as D (6 bases). The CDR3 has 16 residues. Germline loops: CDR1 MNHEY, CDR2 SMNVEV (reference sequence). V was cut by 6 bases and J by 1 base, with 16 bases left in between.